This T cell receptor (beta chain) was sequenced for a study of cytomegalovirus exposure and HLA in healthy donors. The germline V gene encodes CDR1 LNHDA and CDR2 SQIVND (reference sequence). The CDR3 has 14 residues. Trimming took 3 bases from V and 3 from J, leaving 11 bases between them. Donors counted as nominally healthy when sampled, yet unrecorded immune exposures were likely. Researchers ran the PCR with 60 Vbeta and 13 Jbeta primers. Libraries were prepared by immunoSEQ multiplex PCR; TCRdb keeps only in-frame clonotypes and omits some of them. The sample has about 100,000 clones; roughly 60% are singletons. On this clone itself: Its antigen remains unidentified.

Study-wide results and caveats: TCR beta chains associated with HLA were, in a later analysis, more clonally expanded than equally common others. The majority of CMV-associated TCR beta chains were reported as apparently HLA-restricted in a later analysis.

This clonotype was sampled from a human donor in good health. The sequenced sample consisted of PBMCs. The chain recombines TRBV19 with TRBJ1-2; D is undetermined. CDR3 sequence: CASSMGSKYYGYTF. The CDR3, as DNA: TGTGCCAGTAGTATGGGCAGCAAGTACTATGGCTACACCTTC.